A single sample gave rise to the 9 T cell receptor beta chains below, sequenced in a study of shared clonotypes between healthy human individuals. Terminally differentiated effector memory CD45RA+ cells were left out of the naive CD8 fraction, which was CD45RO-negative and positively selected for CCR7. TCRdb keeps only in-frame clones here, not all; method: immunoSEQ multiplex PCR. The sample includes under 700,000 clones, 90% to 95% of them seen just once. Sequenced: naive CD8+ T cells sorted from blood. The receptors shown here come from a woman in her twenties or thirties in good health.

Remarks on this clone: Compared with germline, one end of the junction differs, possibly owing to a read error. The CDR3 DNA follows: TGTGCCAGCAGTAAGTGGGACAGCTACGAGCAGTACTTC. It specifies CASSKWDSYEQYF. This chain connects TRBV19 to TRBJ2-5; TRBD1 aligns across 7 bases. Gene TRBJ2-7 matches the end of the DNA better, so the J call may be wrong. The CDR3 extends over 13 amino acids. CDR1 and CDR2 from the germline V gene are LNHDA and SQIVND (reference sequence).

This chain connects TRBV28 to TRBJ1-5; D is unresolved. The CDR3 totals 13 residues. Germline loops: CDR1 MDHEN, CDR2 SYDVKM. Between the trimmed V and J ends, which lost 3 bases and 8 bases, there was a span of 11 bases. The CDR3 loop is CASSFNRLEPQHF. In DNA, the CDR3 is TGTGCCAGCAGTTTCAATAGGCTGGAGCCCCAGCATTTT.

CDR3 region: CASSPIAGGSLEQYF. The CDR3 bases are TGTGCCAGCAGTCCTATAGCGGGAGGCTCTCTCGAGCAGTACTTC. The V gene is TRBV28, the J gene TRBJ2-7; 10 nucleotides line up with TRBD2. The CDR3 loop spans 15 amino acids. The V segment lost 5 bases and the J segment 6 bases; nucleotides outside the gene matches: 10. CDR1 is MDHEN, CDR2 SYDVKM, per germline. The full variable domain, its missing parts supplied by reference TRBV28 and TRBJ2-7, is DVKVTQSSRYLVKRTGEKVFLECVQDMDHENMFWYRQDPGLGLRLIYFSYDVKMKEKGDIPEGYSVSREKKERFSLILESASTNQTSMYLCASSPIAGGSLEQYFGPGTRLTVT.

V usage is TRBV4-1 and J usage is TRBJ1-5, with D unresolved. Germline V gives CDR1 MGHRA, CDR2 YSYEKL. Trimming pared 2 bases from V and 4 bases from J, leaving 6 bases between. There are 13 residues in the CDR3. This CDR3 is CASSQRLNQPQHF. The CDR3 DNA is TGCGCCAGCAGCCAAAGATTGAATCAGCCCCAGCATTTT.

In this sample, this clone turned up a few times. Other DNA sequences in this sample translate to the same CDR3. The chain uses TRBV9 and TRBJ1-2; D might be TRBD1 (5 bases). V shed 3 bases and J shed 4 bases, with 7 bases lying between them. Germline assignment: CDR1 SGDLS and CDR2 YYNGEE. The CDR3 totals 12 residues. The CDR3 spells CASSGGTYGYTF. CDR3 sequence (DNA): TGTGCCAGCAGCGGGGGGACCTATGGCTACACCTTC.

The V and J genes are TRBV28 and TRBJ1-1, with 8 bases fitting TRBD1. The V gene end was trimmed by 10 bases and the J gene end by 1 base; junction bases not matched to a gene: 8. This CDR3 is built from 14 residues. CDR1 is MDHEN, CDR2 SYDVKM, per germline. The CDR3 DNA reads TGTGCCATCCAGGGGGCGGAAGGGAACACTGAAGCTTTCTTT. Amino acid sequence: CAIQGAEGNTEAFF.

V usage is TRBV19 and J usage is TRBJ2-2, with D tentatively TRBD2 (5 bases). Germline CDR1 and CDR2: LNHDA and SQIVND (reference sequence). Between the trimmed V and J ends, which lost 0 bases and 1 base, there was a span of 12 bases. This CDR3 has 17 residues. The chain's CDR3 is CASSIDLEALNTGELFF. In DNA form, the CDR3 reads TGTGCCAGTAGTATAGATCTGGAGGCCCTGAACACCGGGGAGCTGTTTTTT.

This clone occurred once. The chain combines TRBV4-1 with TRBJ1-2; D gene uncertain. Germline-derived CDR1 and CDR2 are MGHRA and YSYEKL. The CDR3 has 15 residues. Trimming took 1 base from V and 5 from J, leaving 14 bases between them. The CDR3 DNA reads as TGCGCCAGCAGCCAAGGGGCCGTTACGGGGTATGGCTACACCTTC. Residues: CASSQGAVTGYGYTF.

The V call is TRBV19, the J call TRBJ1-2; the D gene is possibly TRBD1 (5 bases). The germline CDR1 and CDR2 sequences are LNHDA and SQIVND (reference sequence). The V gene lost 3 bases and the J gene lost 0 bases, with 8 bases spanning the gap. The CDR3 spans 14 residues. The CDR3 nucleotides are TGTGCCAGTAGTATTAGGGACCCTAACTATGGCTACACCTTC. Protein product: CASSIRDPNYGYTF.